The 10 T cell receptor beta chains below all came from one sample that was sequenced in a study of cytomegalovirus exposure and HLA in healthy donors. Primers: 60 Vbeta forward and 13 Jbeta reverse. Clones were read by immunoSEQ multiplex PCR, and TCRdb kept only the in-frame ones, dropping some. The data contain 150,000 to 250,000 clones, less than 85% of them singletons. The specimen was PBMCs. Receptor source: a girl aged 10-17 years in good health and CMV-seropositive.

This chain uses TRBV30 with TRBJ2-4; 11 positions match TRBD1. The CDR3 runs to 14 residues. Germline trimming cut 5 bases from V and 6 bases from J; bases unmatched to any gene: 6. The germline CDR1 and CDR2 sequences are GTSNPN and SVGIG (reference sequence). The CDR3 reads CAWEPGQGGNIQYF. The CDR3 DNA is TGTGCCTGGGAACCGGGACAGGGGGGAAACATTCAGTACTTC.

The chain is built from TRBV11-3 and TRBJ2-7; tentatively, D is TRBD2 (6 bases). CDR3 length: 16 amino acids. Germline V CDR1 and CDR2: SGHNT, YENEEA. Trimming left V 5 bases short and J 3 bases short, with 20 bases between. The CDR3 protein is CASSRGSFRRDYEQYF. DNA of the CDR3: TGTGCCAGCAGCCGGGGGAGTTTTCGGAGGGACTACGAGCAGTACTTC.

The rearrangement links TRBV30 to TRBJ1-4, with 8 positions matching TRBD1. The V gene's germline CDR1 is GTSNPN and CDR2 SVGIG (reference sequence). The CDR3 runs 15 residues. Trimming removed 3 bases from V and 8 bases from J; junction bases left unmatched: 11. This CDR3 is CAWSHPGQVHEKLFF. Written as DNA, the CDR3 is TGTGCCTGGAGCCATCCGGGACAGGTTCACGAAAAACTGTTTTTT. Using reference TRBV30 and TRBJ1-4 for the parts outside the CDR3, the full variable domain is SQTIHQWPATLVQPVGSPLSLECTVEGTSNPNLYWYRQAAGRGLQLLFYSVGIGQISSEVPQNLSASRPQDRQFILSSKKLLLSDSGFYLCAWSHPGQVHEKLFFGSGTQLSVL.

The rearrangement links TRBV6-1 to TRBJ1-6; D remains ambiguous. The length of the CDR3 is 15 residues. The V gene lost 3 bases and the J gene lost 0 bases, with 6 bases spanning the gap. The germline V gene has CDR1 MNHNS and CDR2 SASEGT. CDR3 DNA: TGTGCCAGCAGTGAGTGGAGCTCCTATAATTCACCCCTCCACTTT. Amino acids: CASSEWSSYNSPLHF.

The chain employs TRBV2 and TRBJ1-2, with D perhaps TRBD1 (6 bases). Trimming left V 6 bases short and J 3 bases short, with 11 bases between. The CDR3 consists of 13 residues. CDR1 is SNHLY, CDR2 FYNNEI, per germline. CDR3 sequence: CASSSTGYYGYTF. Written as DNA, the CDR3 is TGTGCCAGCAGCTCTACAGGGTACTATGGCTACACCTTC.

The chain has TRBV5-4 and TRBJ2-5; D call uncertain. Germline CDR1 and CDR2: SGHNT and YYREEE (reference sequence). Trimming removed 0 bases from V and 0 bases from J, with 6 bases in between. This CDR3 is 14 amino acids long. The CDR3 DNA reads as TGTGCCAGCAGCTTGGAAGCGTACCAAGAGACCCAGTACTTC. This encodes CASSLEAYQETQYF.

This rearrangement joins TRBV5-1 to TRBJ2-7; D might be TRBD1 (6 bases). Trimming stripped 0 bases from V and 4 bases from J, with 17 bases between. CDR3 length equals 16 residues. CDR1 and CDR2 from the germline V gene are SGHRS and YFSETQ. DNA for the CDR3: TGCGCCAGCAGCTTGGAATCCAGGGGAGTTGGATACGAGCAGTACTTC. Protein product: CASSLESRGVGYEQYF. Variable domain in full (rest from reference TRBV5-1 and TRBJ2-7): KAGVTQTPRYLIKTRGQQVTLSCSPISGHRSVSWYQQTPGQGLQFLFEYFSETQRNKGNFPGRFSGRQFSNSRSEMNVSTLELGDSALYLCASSLESRGVGYEQYFGPGTRLTVT.

The chain employs TRBV5-1 and TRBJ2-3, with TRBD2 matching over 7 bases. With V trimmed by 4 bases and J by 4 bases, 12 bases remained unmatched. Germline V lookup: CDR1 SGHRS, CDR2 YFSETQ. This CDR3 has 16 residues. The CDR3, as DNA: TGCGCCAGCAGCCCGTTGAGCGTGGGGAGGGCAGATACGCAGTATTTT. Its translation: CASSPLSVGRADTQYF.

This clone occurred a few times. The rearrangement uses TRBV7-9 and TRBJ2-3, with 10 bases identical to TRBD2. CDR3 length: 14 residues. Looked up from germline, CDR1 is SEHNR and CDR2 is FQNEAQ (reference sequence). Trimming removed 8 bases from V and 1 base from J; junction bases left unmatched: 3. CDR3 DNA: TGTGCCAGCTCCCTAGCGGGGGGCACAGATACGCAGTATTTT. Translating gives CASSLAGGTDTQYF. Filled out from reference TRBV7-9 and TRBJ2-3, the complete variable domain reads DTGVSQNPRHKITKRGQNVTFRCDPISEHNRLYWYRQTLGQGPEFLTYFQNEAQLEKSRLLSDRFSAERPKGSFSTLEIQRTEQGDSAMYLCASSLAGGTDTQYFGPGTRLTVL.

The chain uses TRBV6-6 and TRBJ1-4; TRBD1 agrees at 10 bases. The CDR3 has 16 amino acids. The J segment lost 4 bases and the V segment lost 0 bases, leaving 2 bases of the junction unmatched. The germline V gene has CDR1 MNHNY and CDR2 SVGAGI (reference sequence). The CDR3 DNA is TGTGCCAGCAGTTACTCGCGGGACAGGGGTAATGAAAAACTGTTTTTT. Residues: CASSYSRDRGNEKLFF.